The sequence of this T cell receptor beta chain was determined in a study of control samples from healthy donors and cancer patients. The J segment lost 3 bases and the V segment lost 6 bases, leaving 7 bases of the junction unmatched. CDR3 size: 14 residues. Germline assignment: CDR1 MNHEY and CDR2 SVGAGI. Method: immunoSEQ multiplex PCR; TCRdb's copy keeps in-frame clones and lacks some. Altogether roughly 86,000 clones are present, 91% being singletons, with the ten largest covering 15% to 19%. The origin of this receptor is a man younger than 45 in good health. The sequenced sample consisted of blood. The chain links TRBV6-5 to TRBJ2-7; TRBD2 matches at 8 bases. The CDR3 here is CASSSRGGLYEQYF. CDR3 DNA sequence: TGTGCCAGCAGCTCTCGGGGGGGCCTCTACGAGCAGTACTTC.